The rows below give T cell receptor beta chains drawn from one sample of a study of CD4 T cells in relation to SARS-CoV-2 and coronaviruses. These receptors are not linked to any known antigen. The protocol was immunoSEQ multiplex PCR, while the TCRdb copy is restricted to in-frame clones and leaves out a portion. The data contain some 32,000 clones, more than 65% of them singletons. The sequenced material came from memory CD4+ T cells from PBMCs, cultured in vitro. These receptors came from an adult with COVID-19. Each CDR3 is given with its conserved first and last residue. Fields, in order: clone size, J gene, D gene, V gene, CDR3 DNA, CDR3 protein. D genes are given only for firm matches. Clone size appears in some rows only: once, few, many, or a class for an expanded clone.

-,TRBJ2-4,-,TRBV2,TGTGCCAGCGGGGGGACGGCCAAAAACATTCAGTACTTC,CASGGTAKNIQYF
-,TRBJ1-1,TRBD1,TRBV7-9,TGTGCCAGCAGCTCCTCCGGGACAGGAAATCGTTCGAACACTGAAGCTTTCTTT,CASSSSGTGNRSNTEAFF
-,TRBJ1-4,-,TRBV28,TGTGCCAGCAGCCACGGGGGGGATGGAGAAAAACTGTTTTTT,CASSHGGDGEKLFF
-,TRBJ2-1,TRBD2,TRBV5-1,TGCGCCAGCAGCCCCCTAGCGGGAGTAGTTAATGAGCAGTTCTTC,CASSPLAGVVNEQFF
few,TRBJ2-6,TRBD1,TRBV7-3,TGTGCCAGCAGCTTTCGGACAGGCCTTTCGGGGGCCAACGTCCTGACTTTC,CASSFRTGLSGANVLTF
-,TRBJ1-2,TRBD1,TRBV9,TGTGCCAGCAGCGTCAGGACAGGTCATGGCTACACCTTC,CASSVRTGHGYTF
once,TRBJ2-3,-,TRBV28,TGTGCCAGCCTCAGGGCCTCCACAGATACGCAGTATTTT,CASLRASTDTQYF
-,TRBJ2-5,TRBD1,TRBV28,TGTGCCAGCAGCCTGACGACAGGGATGGAGGAGACCCAGTACTTC,CASSLTTGMEETQYF
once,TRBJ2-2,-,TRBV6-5,TGTGCCAGCAGTTACTCTTCGGGCAACCCCGGGGAGCTGTTTTTT,CASSYSSGNPGELFF
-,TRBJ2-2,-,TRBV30,TGTGCCTGGAGGGGCGGCGGGCTCGCATTCACCGGGGAGCTGTTTTTT,CAWRGGGLAFTGELFF
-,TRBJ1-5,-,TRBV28,TGTGCCAGCAGTTCCCCGCGGCCGGACACGCGAGGGGAAAATCAGCCCCAGCATTTT,CASSSPRPDTRGENQPQHF
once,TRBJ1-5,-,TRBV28,TGTGCCAGCAGTTGGAGTTCCCAGGGACAGCCCCAGCATTTT,CASSWSSQGQPQHF
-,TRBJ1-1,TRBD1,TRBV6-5,TGTGCCAGCAGACTTACAGGGGGTCGGCCAGCTTTCTTT,CASRLTGGRPAFF
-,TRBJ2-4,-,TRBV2,TGTGCCAGCACGGCTGGGCAGGGCAACAAAAACATTCAGTACTTC,CASTAGQGNKNIQYF
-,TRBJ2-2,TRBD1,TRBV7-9,TGTGCCAGCAGTTTCTTTGACAGGGGGCCCACCGGGGAGCTGTTTTTT,CASSFFDRGPTGELFF
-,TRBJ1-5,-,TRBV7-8,TGTGCCAGCAGCTTAGCCAGCTATAGCAATCAGCCCCAGCATTTT,CASSLASYSNQPQHF
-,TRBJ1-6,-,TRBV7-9,TGTGCCAGCAGCCCGGAGCAGCCAAGGCTACCCCTCCACTTT,CASSPEQPRLPLHF
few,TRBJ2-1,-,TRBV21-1,TGTGCCAGCAGCAAAGCGCCTACTCTGGACGCAACCCCCTACAATGAGCAGTTCTTC,CASSKAPTLDATPYNEQFF
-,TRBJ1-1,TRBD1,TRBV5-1,TGCGCCAGCAGCTCCCAGGGACAGGGGTGGGGTAACACTGAAGCTTTCTTT,CASSSQGQGWGNTEAFF
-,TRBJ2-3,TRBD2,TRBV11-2,TGTGCCAGCAGGTCGGCGGGAGGGCGTAATACGCAGTATTTT,CASRSAGGRNTQYF
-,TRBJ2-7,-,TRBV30,TGTGCCTGGACAGCGACGGAGCCCTACGAGCAGTACTTC,CAWTATEPYEQYF
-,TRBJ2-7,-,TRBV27,TGTGCCAGCAGTTCCCCGAACTCCTACGAGCAGTACTTC,CASSSPNSYEQYF
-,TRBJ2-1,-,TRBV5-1,TGCGCCAGCAGCTTGGTTCGTAGCCTAAGGAATGAGCAGTTCTTC,CASSLVRSLRNEQFF
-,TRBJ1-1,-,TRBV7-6,TGTGCCAGCAGCCCGGAGCATCGACAGAGCATGAACACTGAAGCTTTCTTT,CASSPEHRQSMNTEAFF
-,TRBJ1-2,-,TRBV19,TGTGCCAGTAGTATCGGGGGACCTTATGGCTACACCTTC,CASSIGGPYGYTF
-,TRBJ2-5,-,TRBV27,TGTGCCAGCAGTTGGAGTCGTCAAGAGACCCAGTACTTC,CASSWSRQETQYF
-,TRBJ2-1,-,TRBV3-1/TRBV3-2,TGTGCCAGCAGCACAATATTGGGTCCTAACAATGAGCAGTTCTTC,CASSTILGPNNEQFF
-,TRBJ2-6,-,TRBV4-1,TGCGCCAGCAGACCACTAAGCCAAGCTGGGGCCAACGTCCTGACTTTC,CASRPLSQAGANVLTF
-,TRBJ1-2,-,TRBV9,TGTGCCAGCAGCGACCCGGGACAAATATCGACTAACTATGGCTACACCTTC,CASSDPGQISTNYGYTF
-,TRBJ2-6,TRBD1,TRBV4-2,TGTGCCAGCAGCCAAGGACAGGGCTCTGGGGCCAACGTCCTGACTTTC,CASSQGQGSGANVLTF
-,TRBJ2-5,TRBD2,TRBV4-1,TGCGCCAGCAGCTCGAAGGGACTAGCGGGAGACGGGAAGACCCAGTACTTC,CASSSKGLAGDGKTQYF
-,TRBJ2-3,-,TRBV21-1,TGTGCCAGCAGCCCACCTGGGACTAGCGGGACGAGGAATCAGATTACAGATACGCAGTATTTT,CASSPPGTSGTRNQITDTQYF
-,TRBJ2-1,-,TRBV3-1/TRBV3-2,TGTGCCAGCAGCCAAGACAACCTACCCTACAATGAGCAGTTCTTC,CASSQDNLPYNEQFF
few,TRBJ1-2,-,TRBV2,TGTGCCGGCTCACAGGGCATTGCTGGCTACACCTTC,CAGSQGIAGYTF
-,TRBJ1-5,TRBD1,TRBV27,TGTGCCAGCAGCCCCGTAGCTTGGACAGGCCATCAGCCCCAGCATTTT,CASSPVAWTGHQPQHF
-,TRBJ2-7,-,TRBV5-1,TGCGCCAGCAGCCACCCAGGGGCCTACGAGCAGTACTTC,CASSHPGAYEQYF